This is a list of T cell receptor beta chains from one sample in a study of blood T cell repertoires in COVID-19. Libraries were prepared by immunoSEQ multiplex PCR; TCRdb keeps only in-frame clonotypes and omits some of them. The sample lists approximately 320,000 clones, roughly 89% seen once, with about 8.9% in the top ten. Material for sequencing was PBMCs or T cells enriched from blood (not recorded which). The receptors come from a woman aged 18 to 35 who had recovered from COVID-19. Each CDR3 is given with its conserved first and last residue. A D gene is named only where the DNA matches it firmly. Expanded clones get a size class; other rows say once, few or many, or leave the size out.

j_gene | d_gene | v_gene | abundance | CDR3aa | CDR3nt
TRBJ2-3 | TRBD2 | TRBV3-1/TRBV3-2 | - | CASSQAGSGGGQEYF | TGTGCCAGCAGCCAAGCGGGTAGCGGGGGGGGACAGGAGTATTTT
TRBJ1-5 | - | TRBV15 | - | CATSRDSGNQPQHF | TGTGCCACCAGCAGGGACAGTGGGAATCAGCCCCAGCATTTT
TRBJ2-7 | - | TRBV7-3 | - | CASSLGPAKEEQYF | TGTGCCAGCAGCTTGGGCCCAGCAAAGGAAGAGCAGTACTTC
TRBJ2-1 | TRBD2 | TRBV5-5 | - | CASSPGTSGRYEQFF | TGTGCCAGCAGCCCCGGGACTAGCGGGAGGTATGAGCAGTTCTTC
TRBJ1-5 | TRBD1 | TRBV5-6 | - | CASSLLGDSSNQPQHF | TGTGCCAGCAGCTTGTTAGGGGACAGCTCCAATCAGCCCCAGCATTTT
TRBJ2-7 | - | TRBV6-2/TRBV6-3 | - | CASSYQAGYYEQYF | TGTGCCAGCAGTTACCAGGCAGGCTACTACGAGCAGTACTTC
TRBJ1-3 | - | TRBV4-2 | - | CASSQVARASGNTIYF | TGTGCCAGCAGCCAGGTCGCCAGGGCTTCTGGAAACACCATATATTTT
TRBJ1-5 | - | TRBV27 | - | CASSVGRGNQPQHF | TGTGCCAGCAGTGTCGGCAGGGGAAATCAGCCCCAGCATTTT
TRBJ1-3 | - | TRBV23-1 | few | CASSQLNTIYF | TGCGCCAGCAGTCAACTAAACACCATATATTTT
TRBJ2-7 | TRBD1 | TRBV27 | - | CASSPRDSVGNEQYF | TGTGCCAGCAGTCCTAGGGACAGCGTAGGGAACGAGCAGTACTTC
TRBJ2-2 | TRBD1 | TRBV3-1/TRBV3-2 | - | CASSRYRDRETGELFF | TGTGCCAGCAGCCGGTACCGGGACAGGGAGACCGGGGAGCTGTTTTTT
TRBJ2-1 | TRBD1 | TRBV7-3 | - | CASSLYGTAHNEQFF | TGTGCCAGCAGCTTATACGGGACAGCTCACAATGAGCAGTTCTTC
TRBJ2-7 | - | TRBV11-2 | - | CASSSQMQGDKYF | TGTGCCAGCAGCTCGCAAATGCAGGGCGACAAGTACTTC
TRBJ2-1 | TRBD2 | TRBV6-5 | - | CASSYFETSGNEQFF | TGTGCCAGCAGTTACTTCGAGACTAGCGGCAATGAGCAGTTCTTC
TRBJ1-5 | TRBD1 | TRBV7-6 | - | CASSVGTGFWNQPQHF | TGTGCCAGCAGTGTCGGGACAGGGTTTTGGAATCAGCCCCAGCATTTT
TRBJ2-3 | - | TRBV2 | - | CASSDGVGTQYF | TGTGCCAGCAGTGATGGAGTTGGTACGCAGTATTTT
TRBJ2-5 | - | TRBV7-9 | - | CASNTYRGAQTQYF | TGTGCCAGCAATACTTACCGGGGGGCCCAGACCCAGTACTTC
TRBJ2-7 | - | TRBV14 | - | CASSQDRVEQYF | TGTGCCAGCAGCCAAGATCGCGTCGAGCAGTACTTC
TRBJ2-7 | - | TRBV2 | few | CASSDENYEQYF | TGTGCCAGCAGTGACGAGAACTACGAGCAGTACTTC
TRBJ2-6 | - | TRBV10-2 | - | CASNPGRSFRSGANVLTF | TGCGCCAGCAATCCCGGGAGAAGCTTTCGGTCTGGGGCCAACGTCCTGACTTTC
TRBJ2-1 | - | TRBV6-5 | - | CASSYGREQFF | TGTGCCAGCAGTTACGGCAGAGAGCAGTTCTTC
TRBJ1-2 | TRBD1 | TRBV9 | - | CASSVAGTGSRGYTF | TGTGCCAGCAGCGTAGCCGGGACAGGGAGCCGCGGCTACACCTTC
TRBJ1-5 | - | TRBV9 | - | CASSVEGLSNQPQHF | TGTGCCAGCAGCGTGGAGGGGCTTAGCAATCAGCCCCAGCATTTT
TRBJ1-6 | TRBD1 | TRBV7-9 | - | CASSKDRDRRNSPLHF | TGTGCCAGCAGCAAAGACCGGGACAGGCGGAATTCACCCCTCCACTTT
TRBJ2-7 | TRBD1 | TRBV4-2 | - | CASSQETGTGLSYEQYF | TGTGCCAGCAGCCAAGAAACCGGGACAGGTCTCTCCTACGAGCAGTACTTC
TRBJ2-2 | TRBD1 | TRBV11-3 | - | CASSPRGTGGSGELFF | TGTGCCAGCAGCCCCAGGGGGACAGGGGGCTCCGGGGAGCTGTTTTTT
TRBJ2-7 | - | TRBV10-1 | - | CASTPSRLTIVSYEQYF | TGCGCCAGCACCCCGTCCCGACTTACTATAGTCTCCTACGAGCAGTACTTC
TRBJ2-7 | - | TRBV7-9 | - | CASSDLTSSDYDEQYF | TGTGCCAGCAGCGATTTGACCTCTAGCGATTACGACGAGCAGTACTTC
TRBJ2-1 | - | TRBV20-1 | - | CSASRGVDEQFF | TGCAGTGCTAGTCGCGGGGTGGATGAGCAGTTCTTC
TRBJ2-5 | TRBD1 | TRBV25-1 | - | CASRPTGEETQYF | TGTGCCAGCAGGCCGACAGGGGAAGAGACCCAGTACTTC
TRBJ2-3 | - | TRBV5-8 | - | CASSLLDSRDRDTQYF | TGTGCCAGCAGCCTCTTGGACAGCAGGGATCGAGATACGCAGTATTTT
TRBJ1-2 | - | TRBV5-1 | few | CASTHRDGYGYTF | TGCGCCAGCACCCACAGGGATGGCTATGGCTACACCTTC
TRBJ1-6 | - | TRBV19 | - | CASSIQINNSPLHF | TGTGCCAGTAGTATTCAGATCAATAATTCACCCCTCCACTTT
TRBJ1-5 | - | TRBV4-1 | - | CASSQGVGGVGNQPQHF | TGCGCCAGCAGCCAAGGGGTTGGCGGGGTGGGCAATCAGCCCCAGCATTTT
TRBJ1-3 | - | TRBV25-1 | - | CASSEGWGSGNTIYF | TGTGCCAGCAGTGAGGGTTGGGGCTCGGGAAACACCATATATTTT
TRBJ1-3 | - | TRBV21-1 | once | CASSSWGVDGQKSSGNTIYF | TGTGCCAGCAGCTCTTGGGGGGTGGACGGTCAAAAGAGCTCTGGAAACACCATATATTTT
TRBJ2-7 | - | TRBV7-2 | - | CASIGQLTGEQYF | TGTGCCAGCATCGGACAGTTAACGGGCGAGCAGTACTTC
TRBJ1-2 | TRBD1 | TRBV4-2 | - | CASSQAGQGGPRAGYTF | TGTGCCAGCAGCCAAGCGGGACAGGGGGGGCCCCGAGCGGGCTACACCTTC
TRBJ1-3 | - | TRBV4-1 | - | CASSQGATTGNTIYF | TGCGCCAGCAGCCAAGGGGCTACAACTGGAAACACCATATATTTT
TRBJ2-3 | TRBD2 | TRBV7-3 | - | CASSARLAGSTDTQYF | TGTGCCAGCAGCGCAAGACTAGCGGGGAGCACAGATACGCAGTATTTT
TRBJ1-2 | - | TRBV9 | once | CASSVARGDYGYTF | TGTGCCAGCAGCGTAGCGCGGGGTGACTATGGCTACACCTTC
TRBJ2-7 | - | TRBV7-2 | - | CASSLAETGGQYF | TGTGCCAGCAGCTTGGCGGAGACCGGTGGGCAGTACTTC
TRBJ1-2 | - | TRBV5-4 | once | CASTWKGVHGYTF | TGTGCCAGCACCTGGAAAGGGGTTCATGGCTACACCTTC
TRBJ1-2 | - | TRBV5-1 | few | CASSLIQGGSYGYTF | TGCGCCAGCAGCTTGATACAGGGTGGCAGCTATGGCTACACCTTC
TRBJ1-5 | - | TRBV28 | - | CAILSGLDYNQPQHF | TGTGCCATTTTATCGGGGTTAGATTACAATCAGCCCCAGCATTTT
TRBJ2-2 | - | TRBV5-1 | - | CASSLGGLSTGELFF | TGCGCCAGCAGCTTGGGAGGTCTTTCCACCGGGGAGCTGTTTTTT
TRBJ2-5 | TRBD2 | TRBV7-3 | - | CASSQGLGRETQYF | TGTGCCAGCAGCCAGGGACTAGGAAGGGAGACCCAGTACTTC
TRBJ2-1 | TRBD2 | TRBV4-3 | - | CASSQGLAGWVDNEQFF | TGCGCCAGCAGCCAAGGACTAGCGGGGTGGGTAGACAATGAGCAGTTCTTC
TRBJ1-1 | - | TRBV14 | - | CASSQVSREAFF | TGTGCCAGCAGCCAAGTGTCGCGTGAAGCTTTCTTT
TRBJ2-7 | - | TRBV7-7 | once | CASSALGADLYEQYF | TGTGCCAGCAGCGCCCTTGGGGCAGACCTATACGAGCAGTACTTC
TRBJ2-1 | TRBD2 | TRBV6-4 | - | CASSDFAGGPNEQFF | TGTGCCAGCAGTGACTTTGCGGGGGGGCCCAATGAGCAGTTCTTC
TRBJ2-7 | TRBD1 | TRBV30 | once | CAWNQGADEQYF | TGTGCCTGGAACCAGGGGGCGGACGAGCAGTACTTC
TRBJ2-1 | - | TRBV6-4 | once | CARSGRSPSYNEQFF | TGTGCCAGAAGCGGGCGCTCTCCCTCCTACAATGAGCAGTTCTTC
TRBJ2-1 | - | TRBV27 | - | CASIGTGSYNEQFF | TGTGCCAGCATTGGGACTGGCTCCTACAATGAGCAGTTCTTC
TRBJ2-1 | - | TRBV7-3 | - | CASSSGPEGGVNNEQFF | TGTGCCAGCAGCTCAGGCCCGGAGGGGGGGGTGAACAATGAGCAGTTCTTC
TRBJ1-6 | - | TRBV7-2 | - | CASSSQQGRNSPLHF | TGTGCCAGCAGCTCCCAACAGGGAAGGAACTCACCCCTCCACTTT